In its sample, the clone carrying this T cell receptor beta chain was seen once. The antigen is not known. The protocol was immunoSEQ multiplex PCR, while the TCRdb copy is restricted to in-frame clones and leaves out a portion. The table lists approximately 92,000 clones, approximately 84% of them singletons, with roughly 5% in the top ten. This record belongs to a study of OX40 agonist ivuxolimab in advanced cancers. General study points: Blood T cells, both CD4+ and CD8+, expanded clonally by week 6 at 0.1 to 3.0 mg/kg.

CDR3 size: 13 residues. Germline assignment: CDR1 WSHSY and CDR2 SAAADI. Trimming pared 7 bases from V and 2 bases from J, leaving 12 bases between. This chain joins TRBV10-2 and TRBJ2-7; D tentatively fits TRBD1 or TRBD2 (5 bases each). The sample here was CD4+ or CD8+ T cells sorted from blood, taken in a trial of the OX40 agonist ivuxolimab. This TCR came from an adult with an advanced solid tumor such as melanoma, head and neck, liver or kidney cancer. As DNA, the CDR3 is TGCGCCAGCAAGGAGGACATTACCTACGAGCAGTACTTC. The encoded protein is CASKEDITYEQYF.